Shown below are 4 T cell receptor beta chains from a single sample sequenced in a study of T cell responses to AZD1222 COVID-19 vaccine. Generated by immunoSEQ multiplex PCR, the TCRdb table keeps only in-frame clones and is missing some. The data show roughly 130,000 clones, about 90% seen once. This material consisted of peripheral blood, taken on day 0 of AZD1222 vaccination. These receptors were collected from an adult in good health.

The chain joins TRBV9 to TRBJ2-5, with TRBD1 identical over 9 bases. Germline trimming cut 2 bases from V and 4 bases from J; bases unmatched to any gene: 6. The CDR3 runs 15 residues. Germline lookup yields CDR1 SGDLS and CDR2 YYNGEE. CDR3 sequence: CASSVGLGQGETQYF. Written as DNA, the CDR3 is TGTGCCAGCAGCGTCGGATTGGGACAGGGAGAGACCCAGTACTTC.

The chain has TRBV28 and TRBJ2-7; 12 nucleotides align to TRBD2. CDR3 length: 16 residues. Germline lookup yields CDR1 MDHEN and CDR2 SYDVKM. V shed 0 bases, J shed 5 bases, and the junction held 5 bases outside the gene matches. This CDR3 reads CASSLWMTSGSNEQYF. The CDR3 DNA is TGTGCCAGCAGTTTATGGATGACTAGCGGGAGCAACGAGCAGTACTTC.

This chain connects TRBV2 to TRBJ2-7, with D perhaps TRBD2 (5 bases). The germline CDR1 and CDR2 sequences are SNHLY and FYNNEI. V lost 7 bases and J lost 2, with 18 bases in between. The CDR3 length is 15 residues. CDR3 amino acids: CASTSRRIGTYEQYF. The CDR3 region has the DNA TGTGCCAGCACCTCAAGGCGTATCGGGACCTACGAGCAGTACTTC.

The V and J genes are TRBV27 and TRBJ1-2; D remains ambiguous. The length of the CDR3 is 14 residues. V shed 4 bases and J shed 2 bases, with 11 bases lying between them. Germline V gene lookup returns CDR1 MNHEY and CDR2 SMNVEV (reference sequence). CDR3 loop: CASSSYPSNYGYTF. The CDR3 DNA is TGTGCCAGCAGTTCCTACCCATCCAACTATGGCTACACCTTC.